This T cell receptor (beta chain) was captured in a study of T-cell reconstitution after alpha-beta-depleted transplantation in children. The CDR3 totals 16 residues. The V gene's germline CDR1 is MNHEY and CDR2 SVGEGT. The TCRbeta library was prepared with unique molecular identifiers. TCRdb reprocessed the PCR reads with MiXCR, giving one entry per CDR3 protein. The sample includes over 300,000 distinct CDR3 sequences, 10% to 13% of them seen just once. As for this clonotype: At one end, the junction sequence differs from germline, possibly due to a read error.

This specimen consisted of PBMCs from the stem cell graft donor, obtained from the stem cell graft. The chain couples TRBV6-2 or TRBV6-3 to TRBJ2-4; D remains ambiguous. This TCR was sampled from a human donor who donated a stem cell graft to a child with acute lymphoblastic leukemia. CDR3 nucleotide sequence: TGTGCCAGCAGTTACCGGCTGGGTGAAGCCAAAAACATTCACTACTTC. Translated: CASSYRLGEAKNIHYF.